Reported below is one TCR beta chain. There is no known antigen for this receptor. No base-level quality is on record; no much larger clone is a single base apart. Enrollment in ICON was initiated in the first half of 2016, and the last patient was enrolled in 2018. From a subcohort of 70 to 85 patients, fresh tumor and matched uninvolved tissue were collected for in-depth immune analyses, including TCR sequencing. TCR sequencing was performed on DNA isolated from bulk tissue, without cell sorting. The sample is drawn from a study of tumor-infiltrating lymphocytes in localized non-small cell lung cancer (dated by TCRdb to about 2021). Broadly, across the study: Several histologies were represented in the cohort, which also included both smokers and never-smokers as well as patients whose samples were collected after neoadjuvant chemotherapy. Resected tumor tissue and uninvolved lung tissue described as non-adjacent to the tumor were contributed by each patient, with both tissues obtained from the same patient. The same patients underwent several integrated assays, with TCR sequencing performed together with flow cytometry, multiplex immunofluorescence, RNA-seq, exome sequencing and proteomics. In total, the ICON cohort was made up of approximately 150 surgical patients who had localized non-small cell lung cancer and whose tumors were resected. A total of some 50 patients were included in the paired tumor versus uninvolved lung comparison of immunoSEQ T-cell fraction. On the study overall, not on this receptor specifically: Because different assays used different pieces of the same tissue, technical variation could not be distinguished from intratumor heterogeneity. Recurrence-free survival showed no association with tumor T-cell fraction from TCR sequencing (p = 0.61). TCR-derived T-cell fraction did not differ between the flow cytometry-defined immunotypes IM1 (good prognosis) and IM2 (poor prognosis). Since assay coverage differed from patient to patient depending on how much tissue was available, TCR sequencing was done for only a subset of the cohort. Higher T cell infiltration in tumors than in uninvolved lung tissue was supported by TCRbeta sequencing, consistent with immunofluorescence CD3 counts.

Deletion took 0 bases off V and 10 bases off J, with a span of 9 bases between the germline ends. Including the terminal cysteine and phenylalanine, the CDR3 comprises 12 residues. The CDR3 DNA has 36 bases and is translated from base 1. The germline V gene (reference sequence) specifies SEHNR as CDR1 and FQNEAQ as CDR2. The T-cell fraction in tumor and uninvolved lung tissue was provided by TCR sequencing with the immunoSEQ assay. From the authors' description of their analysis: In the survival analysis, patients were divided into a high T-cell fraction group (upper tertile) and a low T-cell fraction group (lower two tertiles), and the two groups were compared using a log-rank test. A signed-rank test was used to check for differences in T-cell fraction between paired tumor and uninvolved lung. Imported from immuneACCESS, the table was reduced by TCRdb to in-frame sequences with V and J called. These copies leave out some clones; in studies compared against another copy, an unresolved V gene accounts for under half, and the cause of the remainder is not known. V and J calls and clone size are those listed in that table; D and trimming were worked out from the DNA. Recorded for this sample are about 24,000 clones; roughly three fifths of them occurred a single time. The ten largest clones capture under 7% of the sample.

The source of this sequence is a human donor with non-small cell lung cancer. The rearranged segments are TRBV7-9 and TRBJ1-2; the D gene identity is not certain. The sequenced sample was lung tumor tissue. The sequenced DNA: TGTGCCAGCAGCTTAGCGGCGAGGGACTACACCTTC. Its product reads: CASSLAARDYTF. Beyond the CDR3, the reference TRBV7-9 and TRBJ1-2 genes provide the residues; the full variable domain reads: DTGVSQNPRHKITKRGQNVTFRCDPISEHNRLYWYRQTLGQGPEFLTYFQNEAQLEKSRLLSDRFSAERPKGSFSTLEIQRTEQGDSAMYLCASSLAARDYTFGSGTRLTVV.